The clone carrying this T cell receptor beta chain has only a few counts. Primed by a sample-barcoded 5' primer and a J-beta primer mix, a second PCR proceeded for 7 to 11 cycles. TCRdb ran MiXCR on the 5' RACE reads and lists one entry per CDR3 protein. This repertoire shows around 280,000 distinct CDR3 sequences, around 29% found once; its top ten account for around 29%. The people who gave samples were healthy Caucasians from Russia, aged about 6 to 100. The CDR3 spans 15 residues. The V end lost 2 bases, the J end lost 8 bases, and 18 bases lay between the germline ends. The sample originates from a study of blood T cells in healthy people across ages.

The TCR was taken from an older woman in good health. Sample: blood. The chain combines TRBV12-3 or TRBV12-4 with TRBJ1-2; D might be TRBD1 (5 bases). This chain's CDR3 is CASSLTSGTFEGYTF. The DNA of the CDR3 is TGTGCCAGCAGTTTAACATCCGGGACCTTCGAGGGCTACACCTTC.